These T cell receptor beta chains were read from a single sample in a study of CD8 T cells in Susac syndrome. TCRdb ran MiXCR on the immunoSEQ multiplex PCR reads and lists one entry per CDR3 protein. This table holds about 160,000 distinct CDR3 sequences, roughly 95% found once. Sequencing was carried out using CD4+ T cells from PBMCs. The receptors here all came from a human donor with multiple sclerosis. The CDR3 runs from the conserved cysteine through the conserved F or W. A D gene is named only where the DNA matches it firmly. Clone sizes are given selectively: once, few, many, or a class where the clone is expanded.

V gene: TRBV2
J gene: TRBJ1-5
D gene: -
clone size: -
CDR3 protein: CASQEPQHF
CDR3 DNA: TGTGCCAGCCAGGAGCCCCAGCATTTT

V gene: TRBV9
J gene: TRBJ2-7
D gene: -
clone size: -
CDR3 protein: CASSVEAGARTYEQYF
CDR3 DNA: TGTGCCAGCAGCGTAGAAGCCGGGGCAAGAACCTACGAGCAGTACTTC

V gene: TRBV11-3
J gene: TRBJ2-1
D gene: -
clone size: -
CDR3 protein: CASSRAGTQGNEQFF
CDR3 DNA: TGTGCCAGCAGCCGGGCAGGGACCCAGGGGAATGAGCAGTTCTTC

V gene: TRBV5-1
J gene: TRBJ2-7
D gene: -
clone size: -
CDR3 protein: CASSLDGRGLFHEQYF
CDR3 DNA: TGCGCCAGCAGCTTGGACGGACGGGGTCTATTCCACGAGCAGTACTTC

V gene: TRBV6-5
J gene: TRBJ1-2
D gene: -
clone size: -
CDR3 protein: CASSGQPLYGYTF
CDR3 DNA: TGTGCCAGCAGTGGACAGCCACTTTATGGCTACACCTTC

V gene: TRBV27
J gene: TRBJ2-7
D gene: -
clone size: -
CDR3 protein: CASSLGRGMYEQYF
CDR3 DNA: TGTGCCAGCAGTTTGGGAAGGGGCATGTACGAGCAGTACTTC

V gene: TRBV29-1
J gene: TRBJ2-3
D gene: -
clone size: -
CDR3 protein: CSAASGGTQDTQYF
CDR3 DNA: TGCAGCGCTGCCTCCGGTGGCACCCAAGATACGCAGTATTTT

V gene: TRBV20-1
J gene: TRBJ2-3
D gene: -
clone size: once
CDR3 protein: CSARQDTQYF
CDR3 DNA: TGCAGTGCTAGGCAAGATACGCAGTATTTT

V gene: TRBV4-3
J gene: TRBJ2-1
D gene: -
clone size: -
CDR3 protein: CASSQDRGGEQFF
CDR3 DNA: TGCGCCAGCAGCCAAGATCGAGGAGGTGAGCAGTTCTTC

V gene: TRBV20-1
J gene: TRBJ2-1
D gene: -
clone size: -
CDR3 protein: CSAKDSGVEQFF
CDR3 DNA: TGCAGTGCTAAAGATTCAGGGGTGGAGCAGTTCTTC

V gene: TRBV20-1
J gene: TRBJ2-3
D gene: -
clone size: once
CDR3 protein: CSANQRKTDTQYF
CDR3 DNA: TGCAGTGCTAATCAGAGGAAAACAGATACGCAGTATTTT

V gene: TRBV28
J gene: TRBJ1-2
D gene: -
clone size: -
CDR3 protein: CASSLPGQSYGYTF
CDR3 DNA: TGTGCCAGCAGTTTGCCTGGACAGTCGTATGGCTACACCTTC

V gene: TRBV5-5
J gene: TRBJ2-3
D gene: -
clone size: -
CDR3 protein: CASSFAGSTDTQYF
CDR3 DNA: TGTGCCAGCAGCTTCGCGGGCAGCACAGATACGCAGTATTTT

V gene: TRBV24-1
J gene: TRBJ2-7
D gene: TRBD1
clone size: -
CDR3 protein: CATSGTGDPPYEQYF
CDR3 DNA: TGTGCCACCAGTGGGACAGGGGACCCTCCCTACGAGCAGTACTTC

V gene: TRBV28
J gene: TRBJ1-1
D gene: -
clone size: -
CDR3 protein: CASSSYMNTEAFF
CDR3 DNA: TGTGCCAGCAGTTCGTATATGAACACTGAAGCTTTCTTT

V gene: TRBV19
J gene: TRBJ2-1
D gene: TRBD2
clone size: -
CDR3 protein: CASSSLAGLNEQFF
CDR3 DNA: TGTGCCAGTAGTTCCCTAGCGGGATTGAATGAGCAGTTCTTC

V gene: TRBV4-3
J gene: TRBJ1-1
D gene: -
clone size: -
CDR3 protein: CASSHRKLGNTEAFF
CDR3 DNA: TGCGCCAGCAGCCACCGCAAACTCGGGAACACTGAAGCTTTCTTT

V gene: TRBV9
J gene: TRBJ2-3
D gene: -
clone size: -
CDR3 protein: CASGGSTDTQYF
CDR3 DNA: TGTGCCAGCGGGGGGAGCACAGATACGCAGTATTTT

V gene: TRBV28
J gene: TRBJ2-1
D gene: TRBD1
clone size: -
CDR3 protein: CASTLDRGYEQFF
CDR3 DNA: TGTGCCAGCACCCTGGACAGGGGCTATGAGCAGTTCTTC

V gene: TRBV28
J gene: TRBJ1-5
D gene: TRBD1
clone size: -
CDR3 protein: CASHRGGQPQHF
CDR3 DNA: TGTGCCAGCCACAGGGGCGGACAGCCCCAGCATTTT

V gene: TRBV6-5
J gene: TRBJ2-1
D gene: TRBD2
clone size: -
CDR3 protein: CAVGGGNEQFF
CDR3 DNA: TGTGCCGTGGGGGGGGGAAATGAGCAGTTCTTC

V gene: TRBV6-4
J gene: TRBJ1-2
D gene: -
clone size: -
CDR3 protein: CASSASSGYGYTF
CDR3 DNA: TGTGCCAGCAGTGCCTCCTCGGGTTATGGCTACACCTTC

V gene: TRBV5-6
J gene: TRBJ2-7
D gene: TRBD1
clone size: -
CDR3 protein: CASSYWTGWPMAPYEQYF
CDR3 DNA: TGTGCCAGCAGCTACTGGACAGGATGGCCCATGGCCCCCTACGAGCAGTACTTC

V gene: TRBV7-6
J gene: TRBJ2-2
D gene: TRBD2
clone size: -
CDR3 protein: CASSLGLLRGRADKSGELFF
CDR3 DNA: TGTGCCAGCAGCTTGGGCCTCCTACGCGGGAGGGCCGACAAGTCCGGGGAGCTGTTTTTT

V gene: TRBV29-1
J gene: TRBJ1-2
D gene: TRBD1
clone size: -
CDR3 protein: CSIQGGQGKYGYTF
CDR3 DNA: TGCAGCATCCAAGGGGGACAGGGAAAATATGGCTACACCTTC

V gene: TRBV27
J gene: TRBJ1-3
D gene: -
clone size: -
CDR3 protein: CASSYGGSGNTIYF
CDR3 DNA: TGTGCCAGCAGTTATGGGGGCTCTGGAAACACCATATATTTT

V gene: TRBV4-1
J gene: TRBJ1-1
D gene: -
clone size: -
CDR3 protein: CASSQDNMGHVEAFF
CDR3 DNA: TGCGCCAGCAGCCAAGATAATATGGGGCACGTAGAAGCTTTCTTT

V gene: TRBV2
J gene: TRBJ2-2
D gene: -
clone size: -
CDR3 protein: CASLEGWGTGELFF
CDR3 DNA: TGTGCCAGCCTGGAAGGTTGGGGGACCGGGGAGCTGTTTTTT

V gene: TRBV27
J gene: TRBJ2-7
D gene: TRBD2
clone size: -
CDR3 protein: CASSLRLAGGIYEQYF
CDR3 DNA: TGTGCCAGCAGTTTGAGGCTAGCGGGAGGGATCTACGAGCAGTACTTC

V gene: TRBV30
J gene: TRBJ2-2
D gene: -
clone size: -
CDR3 protein: CAWRAARDTGELFF
CDR3 DNA: TGTGCCTGGCGGGCCGCTCGCGACACCGGGGAGCTGTTTTTT

V gene: TRBV19
J gene: TRBJ2-7
D gene: -
clone size: -
CDR3 protein: CASSGSGSLYEQYF
CDR3 DNA: TGTGCCAGTTCTGGTAGCGGTTCCCTATACGAGCAGTACTTC

V gene: TRBV29-1
J gene: TRBJ2-3
D gene: TRBD2
clone size: -
CDR3 protein: CSVEASILAGGATDTQYF
CDR3 DNA: TGCAGCGTTGAAGCCTCTATCCTAGCGGGAGGTGCCACAGATACGCAGTATTTT

V gene: TRBV28
J gene: TRBJ1-2
D gene: -
clone size: -
CDR3 protein: CASSSSSGTVTYGYTF
CDR3 DNA: TGTGCCAGCAGTTCCTCGTCAGGTACCGTTACCTATGGCTACACCTTC

V gene: TRBV12-3/TRBV12-4
J gene: TRBJ2-7
D gene: -
clone size: -
CDR3 protein: CASSFGAGYEQYF
CDR3 DNA: TGTGCCAGCAGTTTTGGCGCTGGGTACGAGCAGTACTTC

V gene: TRBV12-5
J gene: TRBJ2-2
D gene: -
clone size: -
CDR3 protein: CASGSGQHTGELFF
CDR3 DNA: TGTGCTAGTGGCTCCGGACAGCACACCGGGGAGCTGTTTTTT

V gene: TRBV7-9
J gene: TRBJ2-7
D gene: -
clone size: -
CDR3 protein: CASSPWQSHEQYF
CDR3 DNA: TGTGCCAGCAGCCCCTGGCAGTCCCACGAGCAGTACTTC

V gene: TRBV5-1
J gene: TRBJ1-2
D gene: -
clone size: -
CDR3 protein: CASSLEGPQGGYTF
CDR3 DNA: TGCGCCAGCAGCTTGGAGGGACCCCAGGGTGGCTACACCTTC

V gene: TRBV29-1
J gene: TRBJ2-2
D gene: -
clone size: -
CDR3 protein: CSAVRGVNTGELFF
CDR3 DNA: TGCAGCGCCGTTCGAGGAGTGAACACCGGGGAGCTGTTTTTT

V gene: TRBV29-1
J gene: TRBJ2-4
D gene: -
clone size: -
CDR3 protein: CSAGSAENIQYF
CDR3 DNA: TGCAGCGCCGGGAGTGCGGAAAACATTCAGTACTTC

V gene: TRBV5-4
J gene: TRBJ2-3
D gene: TRBD2
clone size: -
CDR3 protein: CASSLLAGGPTDTQYF
CDR3 DNA: TGTGCCAGCAGCCTACTAGCGGGAGGGCCAACAGATACGCAGTATTTT